This TCR beta chain was identified in a study of shared clonotypes between healthy human individuals (dated by TCRdb to the early 2020s). Study-level background: A couple of women and three men aged 18 to 49 years were included in the cohort. Per donor, three plates each were used for CD4 naive and CD4 memory, two for CD8 naive, and one for CD8 memory. To increase sequencing depth and limit assay-specific biases, different laboratories used diverse techniques to prepare libraries and sequence TCR repertoires. Leukapheresis yielded between about 0.94 and 9.5 billion PBMCs per donor. To estimate repertoire size and how much clonotype sharing occurs between individuals, the study deeply sequenced the blood TCR repertoires of five healthy adults. Here is what the overall study found, with its caveats: Naive subsets generally had larger estimated clonotype richness than memory subsets did. The small number of donors limited the genetic and exposure-history diversity represented. Rarefaction of sorted-subset datasets indicated incomplete sequencing despite the large sequencing depth. Sampling was restricted to blood, and TCR repertoires in tissue are likely to differ from TCR repertoires in blood. Higher generation probabilities were observed for clonotypes shared by all four sorted-subset donors than for non-shared clonotypes. Across four donors, about 5% of naive CD4, 3% to 3.5% of naive CD8, approximately 2.5% of memory CD4, and 0.4% of memory CD8 clonotypes were shared. Pairwise subsampling led to the expectation that sequencing depth would affect the degree of clonotype sharing among donors.

Using the deep immunoSEQ assay, TCR CDR3 regions were amplified from genomic DNA by multiplex PCR. Extracted genomic DNA from each cell subset was distributed evenly across all wells of several immunoSEQ 96-well plates, and each plate was treated as a replicate. For sorted subsets, approximately 210 ng of genomic DNA, equivalent to some 30,000 T cell genomes, went into each replicate PCR. Purified libraries were measured with a Qubit 3.0 fluorometer, size-checked on a Bioanalyzer 2100, and measured again with the KAPA Library Quantification kit. Every immunoSEQ 96-well plate was sequenced on a separate single-read 150-cycle Illumina NextSeq 550 flow cell. From the authors' description of their analysis: Because the immunoSEQ output held only junctional sequences and lacked quality scores, the filtering could not match the filtering applied to full-length reads. Sequences were annotated with PyIR, a Python wrapper for IgBLAST v1.9, using IMGT germline references to assign V/J genes and CDR3. Any read was removed if the V/J assignment was weak (E-value above 1e-6), the CDR3 was missing, or the read contained stop codons, out-of-frame junctions, or ambiguous translated residues. V3J clonotypes were defined as sequences sharing the same inferred V gene, J gene, and CDR3 amino acid sequence. The percentage overlap between two repertoires was calculated by dividing the number of shared unique clonotypes by the size of the smaller repertoire. Three approaches were used to assess repertoire richness: RTK rarefaction, the Chao1 estimator, and Recon v2.1 estimates of unobserved clonotypes. Generation probabilities for all TCRbeta clonotypes obtained by the gDNA method from a few donors were computed using OLGA. What TCRdb holds here is the immuneACCESS table cut down to in-frame rearrangements. Part of the clones is not present; checked against another copy, under half of the missing clones reflect an unresolved V gene, and the others are unexplained. V and J calls and clone size are those listed in that table; D and trimming were worked out from the DNA. Present in this sample are approximately 1,500,000 clones, approximately 96% of which were seen just once. The ten largest account for 0.95% to 1.5% of the sample.

Notes on this clone: It has no known antigen specificity. No per-base quality is available; no much larger clone lies one base away.

Healthy HIV-negative adults with no recently reported acute infections or vaccinations were included as donors. All donors were Caucasian adults living in Nashville, Tennessee, USA. CD4+ T cells were enriched through magnetic negative selection, after which naive cells were positively selected on CD45RA and the remaining negative fraction served as the memory subset. After blood collection by leukapheresis, PBMCs were isolated using Ficoll-Histopaque density gradient centrifugation and then cryopreserved in the vapor phase of liquid nitrogen. Purity and quantity of every magnetically sorted T cell population were checked by analytical flow cytometry. Genomic DNA was isolated from every sorted fraction and measured by UV absorbance on a Nanodrop 2000c. As encoded in the germline V gene, CDR1 is SGHDT while CDR2 is YYEEEE. V and J lose 0 bases and 3 bases, and a span of 6 bases separates them. Spanning cysteine to phenylalanine, the CDR3 consists of 14 amino acids. Of the read, only the CDR3 DNA is kept; its 42 bases are in frame from base 1.

Sequencing was done on a sample of naive CD4+ T cells sorted from blood. The intended sense of this specimen's cell subset or site label: CD45RA+ positively selected. This receptor was obtained from a man aged 30 to 45 in good health. The V and J segments used are TRBV5-6 and TRBJ2-2, with no confident D gene call. Here is the DNA: TGTGCCAGCAGCTTGGCCACTTACACCGGGGAGCTGTTTTTT. Translated, this is CASSLATYTGELFF.